This is a list of T cell receptor beta chains from one sample in a study of OX40 agonist ivuxolimab in advanced cancers. The protocol was immunoSEQ multiplex PCR, while the TCRdb copy is restricted to in-frame clones and leaves out a portion. Among approximately 84,000 clones, roughly 90% were seen once, and the ten largest hold roughly 0.18%. The specimen comprised CD4+ or CD8+ T cells sorted from blood, sampled in a trial of the OX40 agonist ivuxolimab. These receptors came from an adult with an advanced solid tumor such as melanoma, head and neck, liver or kidney cancer. The CDR3 runs from the conserved cysteine through the conserved F or W. A D gene is named only where the DNA matches it firmly. Some rows have no size entry. The others give once, few or many, or a class for an expanded clone.

clone_size	v_call	j_call	d_call	cdr3_aa	cdr3_nt
NA	TRBV5-4	TRBJ1-4	NA	CASSREGTNEKLFF	TGTGCCAGCAGCCGGGAGGGCACTAATGAAAAACTGTTTTTT
NA	TRBV5-1	TRBJ1-1	NA	CASSTSGANTEAFF	TGCGCCAGCAGCACCTCCGGGGCGAACACTGAAGCTTTCTTT
NA	TRBV30	TRBJ1-5	TRBD1	CAYIAGTGGAGNQPQHF	TGTGCCTATATCGCCGGGACAGGGGGCGCGGGCAATCAGCCCCAGCATTTT
NA	TRBV5-4	TRBJ2-5	TRBD2	CASSLGVSGRIETQYF	TGTGCCAGCAGCTTGGGGGTTAGCGGGAGGATCGAAACCCAGTACTTC
NA	TRBV7-9	TRBJ2-3	TRBD2	CASSLGQTAGFTDTQYF	TGTGCCAGCAGCTTAGGACAAACAGCGGGGTTCACAGATACGCAGTATTTT
NA	TRBV10-3	TRBJ1-1	TRBD1	CALSPPGQGRTEAFF	TGTGCCCTGAGCCCACCGGGACAGGGCCGGACTGAAGCTTTCTTT
NA	TRBV19	TRBJ1-5	NA	CASRPQGTYSNQPQHF	TGTGCCAGTAGACCTCAGGGAACTTATAGCAATCAGCCCCAGCATTTT
NA	TRBV19	TRBJ1-4	TRBD1	CASSPNRGRAEKLFF	TGTGCCAGTAGTCCAAACAGGGGGCGCGCGGAAAAACTGTTTTTT
NA	TRBV13	TRBJ1-4	NA	CASSRRGTGDNEKLFF	TGTGCCAGCAGCCGGAGAGGGACGGGGGATAATGAAAAACTGTTTTTT
once	TRBV6-1	TRBJ1-4	NA	CASSEFQGGEKLFF	TGTGCCAGCAGTGAGTTCCAGGGAGGCGAAAAACTGTTTTTT
NA	TRBV18	TRBJ2-3	NA	CASSPLGVGPHTDTQYF	TGTGCCAGCTCACCATTAGGGGTTGGTCCCCACACAGATACGCAGTATTTT
NA	TRBV6-5	TRBJ2-2	TRBD2	CASSYLTSGRPGELFF	TGTGCCAGCAGTTACTTGACTAGCGGGAGACCCGGGGAGCTGTTTTTT
NA	TRBV7-9	TRBJ2-3	TRBD2	CASSGGLAGADTQYF	TGTGCCAGCAGCGGGGGACTAGCGGGAGCAGATACGCAGTATTTT
NA	TRBV11-2	TRBJ2-1	TRBD2	CASSQGLAGGLSEQFF	TGTGCCAGCAGCCAAGGACTAGCGGGAGGGCTAAGTGAGCAGTTCTTC
NA	TRBV9	TRBJ2-2	NA	CASSATSRNTGELFF	TGTGCCAGCAGCGCTACGAGCAGGAACACCGGGGAGCTGTTTTTT
NA	TRBV7-8	TRBJ2-1	TRBD1	CASSLRQGSYNEQFF	TGTGCCAGCAGCTTACGACAGGGATCCTACAATGAGCAGTTCTTC
NA	TRBV6-4	TRBJ2-3	NA	CASSDGHRTDTQYF	TGTGCCAGCAGTGACGGGCACCGCACAGATACGCAGTATTTT
NA	TRBV11-2	TRBJ2-7	NA	CASSPLAGNYEQYF	TGTGCCAGCAGCCCCCTTGCGGGTAACTACGAGCAGTACTTC
NA	TRBV2	TRBJ1-5	TRBD1	CASNDRGTYQPQHF	TGTGCCAGCAACGACAGGGGAACTTATCAGCCCCAGCATTTT
NA	TRBV27	TRBJ2-7	TRBD1	CASSLTGTGNYEQYF	TGTGCCAGCAGCTTGACCGGGACAGGGAACTACGAGCAGTACTTC
NA	TRBV13	TRBJ2-7	NA	CASSPGTGASYEQYF	TGTGCCAGCAGCCCGGGGACTGGGGCTTCATACGAGCAGTACTTC
NA	TRBV9	TRBJ2-1	TRBD2	CASSVRAGGYYNEQFF	TGTGCCAGCAGCGTACGGGCGGGAGGCTATTACAATGAGCAGTTCTTC
NA	TRBV5-6	TRBJ1-6	TRBD1	CASSLLRTGANSPLHF	TGTGCCAGCAGCTTACTTAGGACAGGGGCTAATTCACCCCTCCACTTT
NA	TRBV9	TRBJ2-1	TRBD2	CASSPPGTSGYNEQFF	TGTGCCAGCAGCCCCCCAGGTACTAGCGGCTACAATGAGCAGTTCTTC